This is a list of T cell receptor beta chains from one sample in a study of blood T cell repertoires in COVID-19. The repertoire was sequenced with immunoSEQ multiplex PCR; TCRdb's copy has only in-frame clones and lacks some. The table records around 130,000 clones, around 89% of them present only once. The specimen was peripheral blood. The source of these receptors is a man in his fifties or sixties with active or convalescent COVID-19. CDR3s include the opening cysteine and the closing phenylalanine or tryptophan. A D gene is named only where the DNA matches it firmly. Clone size is not always given. Where it is, it says once, few, many or a class for expanded clones.

J | size | D | V | DNA | CDR3
TRBJ1-2 | NA | NA | TRBV9 | TGTGCCAGCAGCGAAACTGATCCTATAGGCTACACCTTC | CASSETDPIGYTF
TRBJ1-1 | NA | NA | TRBV25-1 | TGTGCCAGCAGTGAGACGGGGATAAACACTGAAGCTTTCTTT | CASSETGINTEAFF
TRBJ2-7 | NA | TRBD2 | TRBV2 | TGTGCCAGCAGCCCAGCTAGCGGGAGGGCCCGGGAGCAGTACTTC | CASSPASGRAREQYF
TRBJ1-6 | NA | TRBD1 | TRBV15 | TGTGCCACCAGCAGAGCGACAGGGGACAATTCACCCCTCCACTTT | CATSRATGDNSPLHF
TRBJ1-5 | NA | NA | TRBV24-1 | TGTGCCACCAGTGATCCCACAGGGCCCAATCAGCCCCAGCATTTT | CATSDPTGPNQPQHF
TRBJ2-1 | NA | TRBD2 | TRBV28 | TGTGCCAGCAGTGTTTTAGCGGGATTCGATGAGCAGTTCTTC | CASSVLAGFDEQFF
TRBJ1-5 | NA | NA | TRBV6-1 | TGTGCCAGCAGTGAAGTCTGGGGCTATAGCAATCAGCCCCAGCATTTT | CASSEVWGYSNQPQHF
TRBJ1-2 | NA | NA | TRBV18 | TGTGCCAGCTCACCAGAAGAGGGTGTAACCTATGGCTACACCTTC | CASSPEEGVTYGYTF
TRBJ2-5 | NA | TRBD1 | TRBV4-1 | TGCGCCAGCAGCCAAGACGGGACAGGAGGGGGGGAGACCCAGTACTTC | CASSQDGTGGGETQYF
TRBJ1-4 | NA | TRBD1 | TRBV5-4 | TGTGCCAGCAGCTTGGGAGGGGGCCTAGGGCAATATGCAGAAAAACTGTTTTTT | CASSLGGGLGQYAEKLFF
TRBJ2-7 | NA | NA | TRBV28 | TGTGCCAGCAGATCGGCCTACGAGCAGTACTTC | CASRSAYEQYF
TRBJ2-7 | NA | TRBD1 | TRBV6-5 | TGTGCCAGCAGGACCCGGGACAGGGAGGGCGAGCAGTACTTC | CASRTRDREGEQYF
TRBJ2-5 | NA | TRBD2 | TRBV15 | TGTGCCACCAGCAGTGGCCCGTTGGCTAGCGGGTCGTGGACCCAGTACTTC | CATSSGPLASGSWTQYF
TRBJ2-1 | NA | NA | TRBV3-1/TRBV3-2 | TGTGCCAGCTCCGAAGGACGTTGGACACAGGGTGAGCAGTTCTTC | CASSEGRWTQGEQFF
TRBJ1-3 | NA | NA | TRBV9 | TGTGCCAGCAGCGTGGGGGGTGCTGGAAACACCATATATTTT | CASSVGGAGNTIYF
TRBJ2-7 | NA | TRBD2 | TRBV4-1 | TGCGCCAGCAGCCAAGTGGCGGGAGGGAATTCCTACGAGCAGTACTTC | CASSQVAGGNSYEQYF
TRBJ2-5 | NA | NA | TRBV5-1 | TGCGCCAGCAGCTTGGTCATCTCTACGTCAGGTTCGACCCAGTACTTC | CASSLVISTSGSTQYF
TRBJ2-4 | NA | NA | TRBV6-5 | TGTGCCAGCAGTTACTCATACAGCGGAGGTCAAAACATTCAGTACTTC | CASSYSYSGGQNIQYF
TRBJ1-1 | NA | TRBD1 | TRBV5-4 | TGTGCCAGCAGCTTGGCCGTCGGGACAGGCTACACTGAAGCTTTCTTT | CASSLAVGTGYTEAFF
TRBJ2-1 | NA | TRBD2 | TRBV7-7 | TGTGCCAGCAGCTTAGGACTAGCGGGAGACAATGAGCAGTTCTTC | CASSLGLAGDNEQFF
TRBJ2-7 | NA | NA | TRBV28 | TGTGCCAGCAGGCTACAGGGGACTAGCTCCTACGAGCAGTACTTC | CASRLQGTSSYEQYF
TRBJ2-2 | NA | NA | TRBV6-2/TRBV6-3 | TGTGCCAGCAGTTACCCGCATGGTGGAGGGGCAATCAGGTCGACCGGGGAGCTGTTTTTT | CASSYPHGGGAIRSTGELFF
TRBJ1-2 | NA | NA | TRBV30 | TGTGCCTGGAGTGACGGACACTGGAACTATGGCTACACCTTC | CAWSDGHWNYGYTF
TRBJ2-7 | few | TRBD1 | TRBV18 | TGTGCCAGCTCACCGGGTGTGGGACAGGGGATCGAGCAGTACTTC | CASSPGVGQGIEQYF
TRBJ1-1 | NA | NA | TRBV12-5 | TGTGCTAGTGCCCTACGGAGATCCGCTCCGGTCGGGAACACTGAAGCTTTCTTT | CASALRRSAPVGNTEAFF
TRBJ2-1 | NA | TRBD2 | TRBV6-1 | TGTGCCAGCAGTGGGTGGCCTAGCGGGAGGATCAATGAGCAGTTCTTC | CASSGWPSGRINEQFF
TRBJ2-5 | NA | NA | TRBV28 | TGTGCCAGCAGTTCGGGACTGATTAAAGAGACCCAGTACTTC | CASSSGLIKETQYF
TRBJ2-7 | NA | NA | TRBV19 | TGTGCCAGTAGTATCGGACGGGAGTCCCAGCAGTACTTC | CASSIGRESQQYF
TRBJ1-2 | NA | NA | TRBV19 | TGTGCCAGTAGTACCCGGGAGCTAAGACGCTATGGCTACACCTTC | CASSTRELRRYGYTF
TRBJ1-5 | NA | NA | TRBV6-1 | TGTGCCAGCAGTGAAGCTTGGGCGAATCAGCCCCAGCATTTT | CASSEAWANQPQHF
TRBJ2-1 | NA | TRBD2 | TRBV5-4 | TGTGCCAGCAGCGGCGGACTAGCGTACAATGAGCAGTTCTTC | CASSGGLAYNEQFF
TRBJ1-1 | NA | TRBD1 | TRBV12-5 | TGTGCTAGTGGTAACGGACAGGGAGTCACTGAAGCTTTCTTT | CASGNGQGVTEAFF
TRBJ2-5 | NA | TRBD2 | TRBV9 | TGTGCCAGCAGCGAAGCGGGGGGGAGGGAGACCCAGTACTTC | CASSEAGGRETQYF
TRBJ1-2 | NA | NA | TRBV29-1 | TGCAGCGTTATCCTCCGGCGGCCAGGGATTAACTATGGCTACACCTTC | CSVILRRPGINYGYTF
TRBJ2-6 | NA | TRBD1 | TRBV28 | TGTGCCAGCAGCCCGTACCTACCACCATCTAGACAGGGGGTGCGAATCGCTGGGGCCAACGTCCTGACTTTC | CASSPYLPPSRQGVRIAGANVLTF